Listed below are T cell receptor beta chains from one sample, sequenced in a study of CD8+ T cells in alopecia areata. Assay used: immunoSEQ multiplex PCR; TCRdb lists only in-frame clones, some missing. The sample carries roughly 110,000 clones, around 84% recorded once. The sequenced sample was CD8+ T cells sorted from blood, obtained at week 24, from a patient treated with tofacitinib. These receptors came from a human donor with alopecia areata. CDR3s include the opening cysteine and the closing phenylalanine or tryptophan. Size is stated for part of the rows, as once, few or many counts, or as a class when the clone is expanded.

J gene,clone size,V gene,CDR3 protein
TRBJ1-3,few,TRBV7-8,CASSLVSRTASGNTIYF
TRBJ2-3,-,TRBV7-9,CASSLGTILTDTQYF
TRBJ2-5,once,TRBV5-1,CASSLRGNEETQYF
TRBJ2-5,-,TRBV7-9,CASSLTGTAETQYF
TRBJ2-3,-,TRBV27,CASSLWLAGGPDTQYF
TRBJ2-2,-,TRBV29-1,CSVVILGGELFF
TRBJ2-7,-,TRBV6-1,CASSEAQVGGTFYEQYF
TRBJ2-7,-,TRBV4-1,CASSQGTGGTYEQYF
TRBJ2-3,-,TRBV5-4,CASSYQGRADTDTQYF
TRBJ2-3,-,TRBV7-9,CASRKTSGGALTDTQYF
TRBJ2-5,few,TRBV11-2,CASSQTGETQYF
TRBJ2-7,-,TRBV7-9,CASSPTRRGSYEQYF
TRBJ2-7,-,TRBV6-6,CASRGTSYEQYF
TRBJ2-4,-,TRBV5-6,CASSLGQGKNIQYF
TRBJ1-1,-,TRBV9,CASSVVRNTEAFF
TRBJ1-5,-,TRBV4-1,CASSHSTGGNQPQHF
TRBJ1-4,-,TRBV27,CASSGGTGPNEKLFF
TRBJ2-7,-,TRBV5-8,CASSLAFLEQYF
TRBJ2-3,-,TRBV7-2,CASSRLGASGSIATDTQYF
TRBJ1-6,-,TRBV5-6,CASSLAGTVHNSPLHF
TRBJ2-7,-,TRBV13,CASSPGTLKYEQYF
TRBJ1-6,once,TRBV7-6,CASSFQGFGYNSPLHF
TRBJ2-5,-,TRBV7-9,CASSLERQGRPRETQYF
TRBJ2-5,-,TRBV7-9,CATNAPRDSGALRETQYF
TRBJ1-1,-,TRBV5-1,CASSGGTGNTEAFF
TRBJ2-3,-,TRBV10-3,CAISAPFEAGGPSADTQYF
TRBJ2-7,once,TRBV2,CASRRSLSSYEQYF
TRBJ2-4,-,TRBV6-5,CASSYEGNIQYF
TRBJ2-2,-,TRBV4-3,CASRRDRVSGELFF
TRBJ2-2,-,TRBV6-5,CASSPGQGAGELFF
TRBJ2-7,-,TRBV11-2,CASSLAPPGDSFFYEQYF
TRBJ1-1,-,TRBV6-5,CASSYSRTQNTEAFF
TRBJ2-7,-,TRBV7-8,CASSSPGLSYEQYF